Included here is one T cell receptor (beta chain) sequence, with context. Its antigen is not known. These data come from a study of OX40 agonist ivuxolimab in advanced cancers. Across the study: Partial responses were achieved by three patients, of whom one had hepatocellular carcinoma and two had cutaneous melanoma. General study results and limits: CD4+ and CD8+ blood T cells expanded clonally by week 6 at 0.1 to 3.0 mg/kg. In general, CD8+ T cells held more expanded clones than CD4+ did, on average.

CDR1 and CDR2 (germline): MDHEN, SYDVKM. The V end was cut by 1 base, the J end by 3 bases, with 9 bases between. This CDR3 spans 14 amino acids. Blood draws occurred at baseline, cycle 4 day 1, and cycle 7 day 1. Profiling relied on immunoSEQ multiplex PCR, and the TCRdb table lists in-frame clones only, not all of them. The table records about 69,000 clones, around nine tenths of them present only once. This receptor was obtained from an adult with an advanced solid tumor such as melanoma, head and neck, liver or kidney cancer. V usage is TRBV28 and J usage is TRBJ1-1; D is possibly TRBD1 (6 bases). The sequencing here drew on CD4+ or CD8+ T cells sorted from blood, taken in a trial of the OX40 agonist ivuxolimab. This chain's CDR3 is CASSLSGGHTEAFF. The CDR3 DNA is TGTGCCAGCAGTTTATCTGGGGGCCACACTGAAGCTTTCTTT.